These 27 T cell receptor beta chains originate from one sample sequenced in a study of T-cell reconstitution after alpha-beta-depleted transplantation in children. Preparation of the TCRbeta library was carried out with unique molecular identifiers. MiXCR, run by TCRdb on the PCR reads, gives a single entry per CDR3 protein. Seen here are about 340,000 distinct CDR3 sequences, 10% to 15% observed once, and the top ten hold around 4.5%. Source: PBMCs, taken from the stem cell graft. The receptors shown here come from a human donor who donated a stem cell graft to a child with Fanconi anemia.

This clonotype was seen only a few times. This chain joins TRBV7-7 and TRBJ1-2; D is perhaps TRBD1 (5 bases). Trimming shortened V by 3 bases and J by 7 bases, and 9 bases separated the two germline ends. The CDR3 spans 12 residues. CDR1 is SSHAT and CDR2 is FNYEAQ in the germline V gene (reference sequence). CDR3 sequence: CASSLGRCGYTF. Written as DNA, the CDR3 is TGTGCCAGCAGCTTGGGACGTTGTGGCTACACCTTC.

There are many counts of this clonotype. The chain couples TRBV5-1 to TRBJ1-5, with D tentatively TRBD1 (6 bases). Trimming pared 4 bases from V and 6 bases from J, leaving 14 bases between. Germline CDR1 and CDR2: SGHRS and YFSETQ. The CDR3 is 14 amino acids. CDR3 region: CASSEQGGVQPQHF. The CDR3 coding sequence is TGCGCCAGCAGCGAACAGGGTGGGGTTCAGCCCCAGCATTTT.

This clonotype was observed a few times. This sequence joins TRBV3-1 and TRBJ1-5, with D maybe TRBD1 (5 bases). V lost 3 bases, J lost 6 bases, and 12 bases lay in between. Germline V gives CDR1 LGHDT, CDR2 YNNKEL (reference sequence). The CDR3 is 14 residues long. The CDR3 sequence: CASSQDTTGQPQHF. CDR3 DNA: TGTGCCAGCAGCCAGGATACCACAGGTCAGCCCCAGCATTTT.

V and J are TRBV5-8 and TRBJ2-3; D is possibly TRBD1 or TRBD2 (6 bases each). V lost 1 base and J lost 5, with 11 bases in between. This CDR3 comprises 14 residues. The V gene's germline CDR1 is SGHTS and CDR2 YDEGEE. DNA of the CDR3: TGTGCCAGCAGCTTGACTAGCAGGGGAGATACGCAGTATTTT. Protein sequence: CASSLTSRGDTQYF.

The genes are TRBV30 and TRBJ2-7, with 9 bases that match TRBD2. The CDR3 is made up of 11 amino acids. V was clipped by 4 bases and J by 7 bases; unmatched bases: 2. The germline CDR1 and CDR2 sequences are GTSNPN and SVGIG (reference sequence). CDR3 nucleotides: TGTGCCTGGATGCGGGGGGGTGAGCAGTACTTC. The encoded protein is CAWMRGGEQYF.

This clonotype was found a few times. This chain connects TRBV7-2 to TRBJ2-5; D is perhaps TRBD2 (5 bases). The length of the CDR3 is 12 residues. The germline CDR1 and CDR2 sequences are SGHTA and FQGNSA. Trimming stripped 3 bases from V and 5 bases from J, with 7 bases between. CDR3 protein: CASSFQRETQYF. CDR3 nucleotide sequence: TGTGCCAGCAGCTTTCAGCGGGAGACCCAGTACTTC.

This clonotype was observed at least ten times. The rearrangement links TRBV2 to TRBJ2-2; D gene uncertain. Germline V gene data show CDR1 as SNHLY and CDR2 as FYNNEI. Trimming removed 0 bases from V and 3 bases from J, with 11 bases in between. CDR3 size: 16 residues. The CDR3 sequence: CASSEASVRHTGELFF. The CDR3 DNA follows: TGTGCCAGCAGTGAAGCATCTGTGAGACACACCGGGGAGCTGTTTTTT.

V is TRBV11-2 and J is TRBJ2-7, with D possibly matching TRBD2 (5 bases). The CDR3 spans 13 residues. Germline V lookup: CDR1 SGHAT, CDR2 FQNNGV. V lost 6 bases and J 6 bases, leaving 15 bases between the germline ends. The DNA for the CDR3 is TGTGCCAGCAGTCTCACTAGTTTCGGCGAGCAGTACGTC. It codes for CASSLTSFGEQYV.

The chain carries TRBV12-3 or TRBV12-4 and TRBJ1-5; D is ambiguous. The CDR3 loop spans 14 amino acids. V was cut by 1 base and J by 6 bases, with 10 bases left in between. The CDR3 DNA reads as TGTGCCAGCAGTTTAGAAGGTTGGAGTCAGCCCCAGCATTTT. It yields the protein CASSLEGWSQPQHF.

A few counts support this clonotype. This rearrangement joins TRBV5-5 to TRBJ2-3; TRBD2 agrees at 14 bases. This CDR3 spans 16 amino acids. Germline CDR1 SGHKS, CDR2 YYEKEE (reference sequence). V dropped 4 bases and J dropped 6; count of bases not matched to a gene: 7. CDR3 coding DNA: TGTGCCAGCAGCCTCGGGACTAGCGGGGGTAAGGATACGCAGTATTTT. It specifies CASSLGTSGGKDTQYF.

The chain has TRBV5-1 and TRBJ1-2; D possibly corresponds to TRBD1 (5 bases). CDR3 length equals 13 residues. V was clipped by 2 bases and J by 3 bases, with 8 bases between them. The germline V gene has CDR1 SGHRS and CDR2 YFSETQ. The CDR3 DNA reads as TGCGCCAGCAGCTTACAGGCCGACTATGGCTACACCTTC. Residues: CASSLQADYGYTF.

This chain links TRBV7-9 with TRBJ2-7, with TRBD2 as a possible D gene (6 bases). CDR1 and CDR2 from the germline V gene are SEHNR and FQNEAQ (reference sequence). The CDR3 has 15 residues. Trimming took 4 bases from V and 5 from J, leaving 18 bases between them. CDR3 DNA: TGTGCCAGCAGCTCTCGGATGGGGGGAATCCACGAGCAGTACGTC. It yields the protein CASSSRMGGIHEQYV.

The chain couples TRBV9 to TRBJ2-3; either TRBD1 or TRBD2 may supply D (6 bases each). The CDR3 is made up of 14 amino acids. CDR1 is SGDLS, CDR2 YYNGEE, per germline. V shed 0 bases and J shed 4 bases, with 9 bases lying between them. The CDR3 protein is CASSVAGAPDTQYF. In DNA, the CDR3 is TGTGCCAGCAGCGTAGCGGGGGCTCCAGATACGCAGTATTTT.

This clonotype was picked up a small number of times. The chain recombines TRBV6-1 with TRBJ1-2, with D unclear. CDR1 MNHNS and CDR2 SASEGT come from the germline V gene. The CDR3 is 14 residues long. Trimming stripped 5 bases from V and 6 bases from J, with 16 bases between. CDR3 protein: CASSRDNALDGYTF. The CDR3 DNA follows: TGTGCCAGCAGTAGAGACAACGCCCTCGATGGCTACACCTTC.

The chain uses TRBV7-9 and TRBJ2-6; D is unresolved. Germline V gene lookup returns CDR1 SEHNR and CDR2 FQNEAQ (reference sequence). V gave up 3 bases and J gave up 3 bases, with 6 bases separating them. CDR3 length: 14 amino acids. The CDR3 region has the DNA TGTGCCAGCAGCTTGTGGGTTGGGGCCAACGTCCTGACTTTC. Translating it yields CASSLWVGANVLTF.

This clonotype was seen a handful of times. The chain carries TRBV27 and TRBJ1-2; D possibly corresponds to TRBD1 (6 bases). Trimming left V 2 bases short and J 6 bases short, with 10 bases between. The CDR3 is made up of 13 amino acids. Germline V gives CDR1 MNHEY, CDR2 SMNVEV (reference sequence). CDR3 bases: TGTGCCAGCAGTTTAGGGGGGCTTAATGGCTACACCTTC. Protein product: CASSLGGLNGYTF.

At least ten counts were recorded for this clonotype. CDR3 sequence: CASSPSVGGLEAFF. CDR3 nucleotides: TGTGCCAGCAGCCCCAGTGTCGGGGGGCTTGAAGCTTTCTTT. This chain uses TRBV4-2 with TRBJ1-1, with D possibly TRBD1 on 6 matching bases. Trimming shortened V by 4 bases and J by 7 bases, and 16 bases separated the two germline ends. The CDR3 is made up of 14 amino acids. Germline values: CDR1 LGHNA, CDR2 YNFKEQ.

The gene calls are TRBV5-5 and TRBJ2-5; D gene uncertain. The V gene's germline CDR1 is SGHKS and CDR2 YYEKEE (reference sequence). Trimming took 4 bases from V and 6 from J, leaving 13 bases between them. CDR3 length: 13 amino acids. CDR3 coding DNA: TGTGCCAGCAGCCCGGCCGGGCTAAAGACCCAGTACTTC. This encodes CASSPAGLKTQYF.

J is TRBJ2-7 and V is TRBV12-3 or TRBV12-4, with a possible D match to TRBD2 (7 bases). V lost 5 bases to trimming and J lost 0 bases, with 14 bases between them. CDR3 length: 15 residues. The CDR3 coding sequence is TGTGCCAGCAGTGAGAGCGGGACACCCTCCTACGAGCAGTACTTC. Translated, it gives CASSESGTPSYEQYF.

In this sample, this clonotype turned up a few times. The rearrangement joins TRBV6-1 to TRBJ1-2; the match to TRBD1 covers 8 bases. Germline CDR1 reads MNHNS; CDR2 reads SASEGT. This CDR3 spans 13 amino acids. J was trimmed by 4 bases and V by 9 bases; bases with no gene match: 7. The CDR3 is CASRTGTIYGYTF. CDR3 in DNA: TGTGCCAGTAGGACAGGGACGATCTATGGCTACACCTTC.

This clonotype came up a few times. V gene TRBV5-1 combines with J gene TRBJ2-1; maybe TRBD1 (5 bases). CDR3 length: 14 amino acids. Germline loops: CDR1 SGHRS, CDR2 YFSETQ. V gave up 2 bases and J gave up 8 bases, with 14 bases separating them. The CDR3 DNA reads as TGCGCCAGCAGCTTAGGACATAGGGGTGATGAGCAGTTCTTC. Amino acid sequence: CASSLGHRGDEQFF.

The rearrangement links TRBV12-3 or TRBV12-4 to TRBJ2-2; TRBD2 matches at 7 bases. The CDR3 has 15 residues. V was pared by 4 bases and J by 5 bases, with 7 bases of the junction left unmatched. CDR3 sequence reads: CASSSPAGVTGELFF. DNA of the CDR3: TGTGCCAGCAGTTCCCCGGCGGGGGTTACCGGGGAGCTGTTTTTT.

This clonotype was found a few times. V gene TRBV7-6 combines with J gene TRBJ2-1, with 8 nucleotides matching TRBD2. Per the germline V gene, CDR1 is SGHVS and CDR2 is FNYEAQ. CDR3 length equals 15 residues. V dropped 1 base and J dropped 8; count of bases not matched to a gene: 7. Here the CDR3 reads CASSLVDGGAYEQFF. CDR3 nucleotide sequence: TGTGCCAGCAGCTTAGTTGACGGGGGGGCCTATGAGCAGTTCTTC.

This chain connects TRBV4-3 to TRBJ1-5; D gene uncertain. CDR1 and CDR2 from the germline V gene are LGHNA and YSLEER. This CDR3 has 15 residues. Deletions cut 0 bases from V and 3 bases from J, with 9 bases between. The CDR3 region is CASSQDRRTNQPQHF. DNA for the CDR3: TGCGCCAGCAGCCAAGATAGGCGGACCAATCAGCCCCAGCATTTT.

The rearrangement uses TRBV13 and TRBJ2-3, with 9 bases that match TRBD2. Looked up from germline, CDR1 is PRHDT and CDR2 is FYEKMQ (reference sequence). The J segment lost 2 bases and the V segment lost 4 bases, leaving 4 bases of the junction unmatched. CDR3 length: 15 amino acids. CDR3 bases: TGTGCCAGCAGCTCCCGACTAGCGGACACAGATACGCAGTATTTT. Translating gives CASSSRLADTDTQYF.

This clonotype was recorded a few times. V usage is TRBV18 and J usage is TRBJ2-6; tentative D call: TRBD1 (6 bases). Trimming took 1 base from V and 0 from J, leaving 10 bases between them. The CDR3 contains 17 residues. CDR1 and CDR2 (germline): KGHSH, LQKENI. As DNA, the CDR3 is TGTGCCAGCTCACCACGGCAGGGGAGCTCTGGGGCCAACGTCCTGACTTTC. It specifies CASSPRQGSSGANVLTF.

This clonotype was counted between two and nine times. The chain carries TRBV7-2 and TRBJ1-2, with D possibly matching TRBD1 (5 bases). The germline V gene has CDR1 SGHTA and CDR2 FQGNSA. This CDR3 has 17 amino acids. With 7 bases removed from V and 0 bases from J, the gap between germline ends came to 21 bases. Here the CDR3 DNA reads TGTGCCAGCAACAAACTGGGGGGAGAAGGGGCTAACTATGGCTACACCTTC. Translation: CASNKLGGEGANYGYTF.